Below, 20 T cell receptor beta chains from the same sample are listed, as sequenced in a study of blood T cell repertoires in COVID-19 (dated by TCRdb to the early 2020s). To prepare the library, the immunoSEQ multiplex PCR assay was applied. TCRdb holds this immuneACCESS table with in-frame rearrangements only. Some clones are missing; in checked studies, unresolved V genes explain under half, and the rest has no known cause. The sample has tens of thousands of clones on record, roughly 80% of them singletons. The ten largest clones capture over 6% of the sample. Sequencing was performed on peripheral blood. The origin of the receptors is a woman aged 50 to 65 with active or convalescent COVID-19.

The chain is built from TRBV27 and TRBJ2-7, with 14 bases identical to TRBD2. Per germline, CDR1 MNHEY and CDR2 SMNVEV (reference sequence). V was pared by 6 bases and J by 7 bases, with 14 bases of the junction left unmatched. This CDR3 is 17 amino acids long. CDR3 sequence: CASRLTSGRALRREQYF. CDR3 nucleotides: TGTGCCAGCAGACTGACTAGCGGGAGGGCCCTCCGGCGGGAGCAGTACTTC.

The chain uses TRBV7-8 and TRBJ2-1, with 10 bases that match TRBD2. V was pared by 5 bases and J by 6 bases, with 4 bases of the junction left unmatched. Germline CDR1 and CDR2: SGHVS and FQNEAQ. This CDR3 is 14 amino acids long. CDR3: CASSQREGSNEQFF. In DNA form, the CDR3 reads TGTGCCAGCAGCCAGCGGGAGGGGTCCAATGAGCAGTTCTTC.

V is TRBV5-1 and J is TRBJ2-7, with TRBD2 identical over 8 bases. This CDR3 has 15 amino acids. V lost 4 bases and J lost 7; bases outside the gene matches: 13. The germline gives CDR1 SGHRS, CDR2 YFSETQ. The CDR3 sequence is CASSLQSSGRSEQYF. The CDR3 DNA follows: TGCGCCAGCAGCCTTCAATCCAGCGGGAGAAGTGAGCAGTACTTC.

The chain uses TRBV18 and TRBJ2-3; 7 nucleotides agree with TRBD1. V gave up 2 bases and J gave up 4 bases; unmatched junction bases: 9. From germline, CDR1 is KGHSH and CDR2 LQKENI. This CDR3 has 16 amino acids. The chain's CDR3 is CASSPGWDSTSDTQYF. In DNA, the CDR3 is TGTGCCAGCTCACCAGGATGGGACAGTACCTCAGATACGCAGTATTTT. The variable domain in full, with the rest retrieved from reference TRBV18 and TRBJ2-3, is NAGVMQNPRHLVRRRGQEARLRCSPMKGHSHVYWYRQLPEEGLKFMVYLQKENIIDESGMPKERFSAEFPKEGPSILRIQQVVRGDSAAYFCASSPGWDSTSDTQYFGPGTRLTVL.

This chain links TRBV18 with TRBJ1-1; TRBD1 aligns across 8 bases. J lost 2 bases, V lost 3 bases, and 5 bases had no gene match. CDR1 is KGHSH and CDR2 is LQKENI in the germline V gene. CDR3 size: 15 residues. The CDR3 is CASSPIRGLNTEAFF. The CDR3 DNA is TGTGCCAGCTCACCCATCAGGGGGCTTAACACTGAAGCTTTCTTT.

The chain carries TRBV10-1 and TRBJ1-1, with D possibly being TRBD1 (5 bases). Trimming left V 6 bases short and J 0 bases short, with 8 bases between. Germline V gene sequence: CDR1 WNHNN, CDR2 SYGVQD (reference sequence). This CDR3 is 13 amino acids long. DNA for the CDR3: TGCGCCAGCAGAGGGGTTGTGAACACTGAAGCTTTCTTT. Its protein is CASRGVVNTEAFF.

V gene TRBV7-8 combines with J gene TRBJ2-2, with D uncertain. The CDR3 spans 16 residues. CDR1 and CDR2 from the germline V gene are SGHVS and FQNEAQ. V gave up 4 bases and J gave up 2 bases, with 14 bases separating them. The CDR3 sequence is CASSSRQNVNTGELFF. Written as DNA, the CDR3 is TGTGCCAGCAGCTCCAGACAAAACGTTAACACCGGGGAGCTGTTTTTT.

The rearrangement joins TRBV25-1 to TRBJ2-5, with D perhaps TRBD1 (7 bases). The CDR3 is 13 residues long. CDR1 is MGHDK and CDR2 is SYGVNS in the germline V gene. Trimming cost V 8 bases and J 5 bases, with 15 bases left between them. CDR3 bases: TGTGCCAGCCCGGGACCAGGGGGGGAGACCCAGTACTTC. Residues: CASPGPGGETQYF. Full variable domain (missing parts from reference TRBV25-1 and TRBJ2-5): EADIYQTPRYLVIGTGKKITLECSQTMGHDKMYWYQQDPGMELHLIHYSYGVNSTEKGDLSSESTVSRIRTEHFPLTLESARPSHTSQYLCASPGPGGETQYFGPGTRLLVL.

V gene TRBV10-3 combines with J gene TRBJ2-3, with D possibly matching TRBD1 (5 bases). Trimming cost V 8 bases and J 1 base, with 16 bases left between them. The CDR3 loop spans 15 amino acids. CDR1 is ENHRY and CDR2 is SYGVKD in the germline V gene. The CDR3 region is CAIGAGPVGTDTQYF. The CDR3 DNA reads as TGTGCCATCGGGGCAGGCCCAGTGGGCACAGATACGCAGTATTTT.

The rearrangement joins TRBV18 to TRBJ2-3, with D maybe TRBD2 (5 bases). The CDR3 is 13 residues long. CDR1 and CDR2 from the germline V gene are KGHSH and LQKENI. Trimming pared 4 bases from V and 4 bases from J, leaving 9 bases between. The DNA for the CDR3 is TGTGCCAGCTCACTGGAGAGGGCAGATACGCAGTATTTT. It specifies CASSLERADTQYF.

This clone was seen only once. This sequence joins TRBV12-3 or TRBV12-4 and TRBJ2-7; D remains unclear. V was cut by 2 bases and J by 1 base, with 6 bases left in between. The CDR3 is 13 residues long. DNA of the CDR3: TGTGCCAGCAGTTTACAGGTATCCTACGAGCAGTACTTC. As protein: CASSLQVSYEQYF.

J is TRBJ1-5 and V is TRBV19, with D possibly matching TRBD1 (6 bases). Germline V lookup: CDR1 LNHDA, CDR2 SQIVND (reference sequence). This CDR3 has 15 amino acids. V lost 5 bases and J lost 0, with 11 bases in between. CDR3 protein: CASSPQGSSNQPQHF. The CDR3 DNA reads TGTGCCAGTAGTCCCCAGGGGAGTAGCAATCAGCCCCAGCATTTT. Based on the CDR3 plus reference TRBV19 and TRBJ1-5, the full variable domain is DGGITQSPKYLFRKEGQNVTLSCEQNLNHDAMYWYRQDPGQGLRLIYYSQIVNDFQKGDIAEGYSVSREKKESFPLTVTSAQKNPTAFYLCASSPQGSSNQPQHFGDGTRLSIL.

The rearrangement links TRBV19 to TRBJ2-5; D is ambiguous. Trimming removed 5 bases from V and 0 bases from J, with 10 bases in between. Germline-derived CDR1 and CDR2 are LNHDA and SQIVND (reference sequence). The CDR3 runs to 14 residues. The CDR3 coding sequence is TGTGCCAGTAGTTCTCTGGAGTACCAAGAGACCCAGTACTTC. Protein sequence: CASSSLEYQETQYF.

V gene TRBV20-1 combines with J gene TRBJ1-2; 8 bases match TRBD1. CDR3 size: 11 residues. Trimming cost V 4 bases and J 6 bases; bases outside gene matches: 1. The V gene's germline CDR1 is DFQATT and CDR2 SNEGSKA (reference sequence). The CDR3 nucleotides read TGCAGTGCTACGACAGGGGATGGCTACACCTTC. Translated: CSATTGDGYTF.

The CDR3 region is CASSDTGGNPEAFF. The CDR3 DNA is TGCGCCAGCAGTGATACAGGGGGGAATCCTGAAGCTTTCTTT. The rearrangement links TRBV5-1 to TRBJ1-1; 8 bases agree with TRBD1. The CDR3 sequence is 14 residues long. The germline V gene has CDR1 SGHRS and CDR2 YFSETQ. V lost 5 bases, J lost 6 bases, and 9 bases stayed unmatched.

This chain links TRBV7-9 with TRBJ2-1; TRBD2 agrees at 7 bases. With 4 bases clipped from V and 8 bases from J, the junction kept 8 bases outside the gene matches. The germline gives CDR1 SEHNR, CDR2 FQNEAQ (reference sequence). The CDR3 is made up of 14 amino acids. CDR3 sequence reads: CASSSRLAPDEQFF. The CDR3 DNA follows: TGTGCCAGCAGCTCCCGACTAGCCCCGGATGAGCAGTTCTTC.

The chain joins TRBV6-6 to TRBJ1-2, with 8 bases lining up with TRBD1. The CDR3 loop spans 13 amino acids. Germline V gene sequence: CDR1 MNHNY, CDR2 SVGAGI (reference sequence). V shed 6 bases and J 3 bases; nucleotides not matched to a gene: 3. The CDR3 reads CASSHRGDYGYTF. The CDR3, as DNA: TGTGCCAGCAGCCACAGGGGGGACTATGGCTACACCTTC.

CDR3 sequence reads: CASRRQGPNTEAFF. The CDR3 DNA is TGTGCCAGTAGACGACAGGGACCGAACACTGAAGCTTTCTTT. The J gene is TRBJ1-1, the V gene TRBV19; 7 nucleotides align to TRBD1. The V gene end was trimmed by 6 bases and the J gene end by 1 base; junction bases not matched to a gene: 5. The germline CDR1 and CDR2 sequences are LNHDA and SQIVND (reference sequence). The CDR3 totals 14 residues.

The chain combines TRBV9 with TRBJ2-1, with D possibly matching TRBD2 (5 bases). This CDR3 is built from 13 residues. Per germline, CDR1 SGDLS and CDR2 YYNGEE. Trimming pared 0 bases from V and 10 bases from J, leaving 11 bases between. Here the CDR3 DNA reads TGTGCCAGCAGCGTAGCGTTAGCGTCGGAGCAGTTCTTC. Its protein product is CASSVALASEQFF. Drawing the rest from reference TRBV9 and TRBJ2-1, the complete variable domain is DSGVTQTPKHLITATGQRVTLRCSPRSGDLSVYWYQQSLDQGLQFLIQYYNGEERAKGNILERFSAQQFPDLHSELNLSSLELGDSALYFCASSVALASEQFFGPGTRLTVL.

This clone has more than one count but fewer than ten. The chain employs TRBV7-8 and TRBJ2-3; 8 bases match TRBD2. The CDR3 spans 16 residues. J was trimmed by 6 bases and V by 4 bases; bases with no gene match: 12. CDR1 and CDR2 (germline): SGHVS, FQNEAQ. CDR3 bases: TGTGCCAGCAGCTCCCGACGAGCGGGAGTGCCGGATACGCAGTATTTT. It is translated as CASSSRRAGVPDTQYF.